Presented here are 14 T cell receptor beta chains from one specimen sequenced in a study of T cells in Graves' hyperthyroidism and ophthalmopathy. RNA transcripts provided the source from which TCR beta CDR3 regions were amplified. An initial round of RT-PCR targeting the TCR CDR3 relied on the HTBI primer set. TCRdb fed the multiplex PCR reads into MiXCR, producing one record per CDR3 protein. The sample holds around 200,000 distinct CDR3 sequences, about 18% seen once. The sequencing input was blood. Receptor source: a woman between 45 and 60 years old with Graves' hyperthyroidism.

This clonotype was seen many times. This chain uses TRBV28 with TRBJ1-4; D gene unclear. The germline V and J ends were trimmed by 10 bases and 6 bases, with 18 bases remaining between them. The CDR3 is made up of 14 amino acids. Germline CDR1 MDHEN, CDR2 SYDVKM. The CDR3 DNA reads as TGTGCCACATCTTCAACCCTCTCTCATGAAAAACTGTTTTTT. Protein: CATSSTLSHEKLFF.

Comments on this clonotype: This may be a read error: a much more frequent sequence differs by one nucleotide. This chain uses TRBV19 with TRBJ1-1; no definite D call. This CDR3 comprises 15 residues. Germline CDR1 LNHDA, CDR2 SQIVND (reference sequence). Trimming removed 6 bases from V and 4 bases from J, with 18 bases in between. The CDR3 nucleotides read TGTGCCAGTAGGGTTGCAAGGGTTAGCGGCACTGAAGCTTTCTTT. This translates into CASRVARVSGTEAFF.

The rearrangement uses TRBV5-1 and TRBJ2-5, with D tentatively TRBD2 (6 bases). Germline loops: CDR1 SGHRS, CDR2 YFSETQ. Trimming shortened V by 2 bases and J by 0 bases, and 14 bases separated the two germline ends. The CDR3 consists of 16 residues. In nucleotides, the CDR3 is TGCGCCAGCAGCTTTCAGCAGCGGGCGAACCAAGAGACCCAGTACTTC. Translating gives CASSFQQRANQETQYF.

This clonotype occurred many times. The CDR3 region has the DNA TGTGCCAGCAGCTTACTTCTTAGCGGGGGGTCCTACAATGAGCAGTTCTTC. It yields the protein CASSLLLSGGSYNEQFF. The chain uses TRBV11-2 and TRBJ2-1; 10 positions agree with TRBD2. Germline V gives CDR1 SGHAT, CDR2 FQNNGV. V dropped 2 bases and J dropped 1; count of bases not matched to a gene: 5. The CDR3 has 17 amino acids.

This clonotype was recorded many times. V usage is TRBV28 and J usage is TRBJ1-1; TRBD1 matches at 7 bases. This CDR3 contains 14 residues. Germline assignment: CDR1 MDHEN and CDR2 SYDVKM. V lost 4 bases, J lost 4 bases, and 6 bases stayed unmatched. CDR3 nucleotide sequence: TGTGCCAGCAGTTCGGGACAGCCGACCACTGAAGCTTTCTTT. This encodes CASSSGQPTTEAFF.

Comment on this clonotype: This may come from a read error, since a much larger clone is one base off. V gene TRBV5-1 combines with J gene TRBJ2-5; maybe TRBD2 (5 bases). CDR3 size: 13 residues. Germline V gene sequence: CDR1 SGHRS, CDR2 YFSETQ. The CDR3 reads CASSLDSDQTQHF. CDR3 DNA: TGCGCCAGCAGCTTGGATAGCGACCAGACCCAGCACTTC.

The chain is built from TRBV20-1 and TRBJ1-2; D gene unclear. CDR1 and CDR2 from the germline V gene are DFQATT and SNEGSKA (reference sequence). Trimming took 0 bases from V and 1 from J, leaving 6 bases between them. The CDR3 totals 13 residues. The CDR3 DNA reads TGCAGTGCTAGAGATGACTTTAACTATGGCTACACCTTC. Protein: CSARDDFNYGYTF.

Only one count was recorded for this clonotype. This could be a read error, since a much larger clone is one nucleotide away. V is TRBV5-1 and J is TRBJ1-2; tentative D call: TRBD1 (5 bases). This CDR3 has 14 residues. Germline-derived CDR1 and CDR2 are SGHRS and YFSETQ. For the CDR3, the DNA is TGTGCCAGCAGCGATTCCCGGGGCGCCAAGAGCTACACCTTC. It codes for CASSDSRGAKSYTF.

In its sample, this clonotype was seen many times. At one boundary the junction diverges from the germline segment, which might be a read error. The chain uses TRBV20-1 and TRBJ1-3; D not resolved. Germline V CDR1 and CDR2: DFQATT, SNEGSKA (reference sequence). CDR3 size: 14 residues. The CDR3 sequence is CSAGDLGSGNTIYF. CDR3 DNA: TGCAGTGCTGGAGACCTTGGCTCTGGAAACACCATATATTTT.

The chain uses TRBV7-2 and TRBJ1-1; TRBD1 matches 7 bases. Trimming removed 1 base from V and 8 bases from J; junction bases left unmatched: 7. The germline gives CDR1 SGHTA, CDR2 FQGNSA. The CDR3 loop spans 14 amino acids. The CDR3 region is CASSLGEQGREAFF. Written as DNA, the CDR3 is TGTGCCAGCAGCTTAGGTGAACAGGGGCGGGAAGCTTTCTTT.

The rearrangement uses TRBV4-1 and TRBJ2-2; 8 positions agree with TRBD1. The CDR3 has 16 amino acids. CDR1 and CDR2 from the germline V gene are MGHRA and YSYEKL. V lost 0 bases and J lost 7; bases outside the gene matches: 7. This CDR3 reads CASSQEWTGYDGELFF. The CDR3, as DNA: TGCGCCAGCAGCCAAGAATGGACAGGGTATGACGGGGAGCTGTTTTTT.

This clonotype has a count of ten or more. The chain joins TRBV5-1 to TRBJ1-1; D gene ambiguous. V lost 5 bases and J 0 bases, leaving 11 bases between the germline ends. The V gene's germline CDR1 is SGHRS and CDR2 YFSETQ. The CDR3 is made up of 14 amino acids. The CDR3 nucleotides are TGCGCCAGCAGGGCAGTCCTGATGAACACTGAAGCTTTCTTT. This gives the protein CASRAVLMNTEAFF.

This rearrangement joins TRBV29-1 to TRBJ1-4; D gene uncertain. CDR1 is SQVTM and CDR2 is ANQGSEA in the germline V gene. This CDR3 has 12 residues. Trimming left V 5 bases short and J 8 bases short, with 12 bases between. The CDR3 coding sequence is TGCAGCGTTACTCGCGGCCGGGAAAAACTGTTTTTT. As protein: CSVTRGREKLFF.

This clonotype was picked up many times. The V gene is TRBV5-1, the J gene TRBJ1-6; D gene unclear. The CDR3 is 16 residues long. Germline CDR1 and CDR2: SGHRS and YFSETQ. Trimming pared 4 bases from V and 7 bases from J, leaving 18 bases between. This CDR3 is CASSPASAGPNSPLHF. DNA of the CDR3: TGCGCCAGCAGCCCAGCCTCGGCAGGACCCAATTCACCCCTCCACTTT.